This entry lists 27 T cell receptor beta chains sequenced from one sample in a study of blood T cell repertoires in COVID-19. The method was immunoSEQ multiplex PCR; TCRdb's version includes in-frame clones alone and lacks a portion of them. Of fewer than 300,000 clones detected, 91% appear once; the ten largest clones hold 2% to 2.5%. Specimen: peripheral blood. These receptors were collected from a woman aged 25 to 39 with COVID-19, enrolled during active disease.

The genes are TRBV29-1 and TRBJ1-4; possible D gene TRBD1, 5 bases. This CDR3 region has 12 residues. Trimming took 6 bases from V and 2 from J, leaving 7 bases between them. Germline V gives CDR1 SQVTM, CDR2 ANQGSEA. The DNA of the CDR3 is TGCAGCGTGCAGGGCACTAATGAAAAACTGTTTTTT. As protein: CSVQGTNEKLFF.

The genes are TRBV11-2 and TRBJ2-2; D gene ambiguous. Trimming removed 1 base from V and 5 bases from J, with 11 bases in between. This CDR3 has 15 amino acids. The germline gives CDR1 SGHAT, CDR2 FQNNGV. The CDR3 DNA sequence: TGTGCCAGCAGCTTAGCCGCGGTTCCGACCGGGGAGCTGTTTTTT. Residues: CASSLAAVPTGELFF.

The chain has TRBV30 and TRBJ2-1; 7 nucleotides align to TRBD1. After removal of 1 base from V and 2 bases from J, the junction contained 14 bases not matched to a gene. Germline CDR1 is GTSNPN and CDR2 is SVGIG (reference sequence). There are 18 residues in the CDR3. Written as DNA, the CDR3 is TGTGCCTGGAGTGACCCATTATACGGGACAGTTACCTACAATGAGCAGTTCTTC. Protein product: CAWSDPLYGTVTYNEQFF.

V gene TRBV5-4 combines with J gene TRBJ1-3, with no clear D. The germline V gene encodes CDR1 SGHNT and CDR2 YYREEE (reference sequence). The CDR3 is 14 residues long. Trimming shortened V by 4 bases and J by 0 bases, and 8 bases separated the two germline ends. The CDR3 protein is CASSLSASGNTIYF. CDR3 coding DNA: TGTGCCAGCAGCCTCAGTGCCTCTGGAAACACCATATATTTT.

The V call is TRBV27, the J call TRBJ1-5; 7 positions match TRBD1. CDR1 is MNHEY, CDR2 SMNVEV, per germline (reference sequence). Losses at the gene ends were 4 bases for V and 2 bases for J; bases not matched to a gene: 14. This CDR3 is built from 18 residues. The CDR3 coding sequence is TGTGCCAGCAGTTCGTACAGGGGCTCATCGCGGGGCAATCAGCCCCAGCATTTT. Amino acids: CASSSYRGSSRGNQPQHF.

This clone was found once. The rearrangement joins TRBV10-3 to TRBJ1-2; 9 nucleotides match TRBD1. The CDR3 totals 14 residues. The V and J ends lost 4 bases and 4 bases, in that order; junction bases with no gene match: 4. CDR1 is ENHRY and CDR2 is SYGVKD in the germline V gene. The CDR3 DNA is TGTGCCATCAGTGGGGGACAGGGTCTCTATGGCTACACCTTC. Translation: CAISGGQGLYGYTF.

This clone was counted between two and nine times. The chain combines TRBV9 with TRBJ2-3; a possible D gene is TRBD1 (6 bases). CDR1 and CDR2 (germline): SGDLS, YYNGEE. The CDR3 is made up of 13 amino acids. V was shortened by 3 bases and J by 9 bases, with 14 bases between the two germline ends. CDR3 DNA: TGTGCCAGCAGCGCCTTAAGTGGACAGACGCAGTATTTT. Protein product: CASSALSGQTQYF.

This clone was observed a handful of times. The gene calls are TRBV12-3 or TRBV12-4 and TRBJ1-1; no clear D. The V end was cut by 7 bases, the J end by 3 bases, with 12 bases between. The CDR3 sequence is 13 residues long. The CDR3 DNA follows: TGTGCCAGCACCAAGGAGGTCCACACTGAAGCTTTCTTT. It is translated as CASTKEVHTEAFF.

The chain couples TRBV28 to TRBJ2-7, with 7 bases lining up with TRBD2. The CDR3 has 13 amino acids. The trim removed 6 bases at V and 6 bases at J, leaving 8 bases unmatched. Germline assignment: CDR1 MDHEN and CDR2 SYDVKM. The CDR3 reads CASRRAGVFEQYF. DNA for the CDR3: TGTGCCAGCAGAAGGGCGGGAGTATTCGAGCAGTACTTC.

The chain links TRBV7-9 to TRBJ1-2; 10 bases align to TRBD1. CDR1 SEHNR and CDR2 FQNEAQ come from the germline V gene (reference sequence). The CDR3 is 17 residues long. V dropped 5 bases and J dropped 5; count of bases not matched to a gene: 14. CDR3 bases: TGTGCCAGCAGCGACGGGACAGGGGCACCTTTGGGGTATGGCTACACCTTC. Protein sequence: CASSDGTGAPLGYGYTF.

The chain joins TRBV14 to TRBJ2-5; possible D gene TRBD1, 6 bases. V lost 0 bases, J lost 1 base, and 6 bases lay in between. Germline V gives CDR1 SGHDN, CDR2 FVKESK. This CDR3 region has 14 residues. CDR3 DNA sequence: TGTGCCAGCAGCCAAGACAGGGGCCAAGAGACCCAGTACTTC. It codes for CASSQDRGQETQYF.

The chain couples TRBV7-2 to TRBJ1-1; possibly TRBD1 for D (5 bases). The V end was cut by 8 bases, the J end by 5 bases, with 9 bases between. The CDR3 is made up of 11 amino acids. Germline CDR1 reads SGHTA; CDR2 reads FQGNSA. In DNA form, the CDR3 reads TGTGCCAGCGGGGGGGGTACTGAAGCTTTCTTT. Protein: CASGGGTEAFF.

The CDR3 DNA is TGTGCCAGCAGCCCACCGGGACAGGGGGCAAATGAGCAGTTCTTC. Translation: CASSPPGQGANEQFF. V usage is TRBV7-6 and J usage is TRBJ2-1, with 12 bases identical to TRBD1. In germline, CDR1 is SGHVS, CDR2 FNYEAQ. The junction had 6 bases not matched to a gene; V was cut back by 5 bases and J by 7 bases. CDR3 size: 15 residues.

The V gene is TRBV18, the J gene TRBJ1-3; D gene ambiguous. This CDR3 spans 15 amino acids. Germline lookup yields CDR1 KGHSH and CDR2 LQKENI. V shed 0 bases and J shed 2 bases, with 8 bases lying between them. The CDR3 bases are TGTGCCAGCTCACCACCTAGCACCCCTGGAAACACCATATATTTT. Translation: CASSPPSTPGNTIYF.

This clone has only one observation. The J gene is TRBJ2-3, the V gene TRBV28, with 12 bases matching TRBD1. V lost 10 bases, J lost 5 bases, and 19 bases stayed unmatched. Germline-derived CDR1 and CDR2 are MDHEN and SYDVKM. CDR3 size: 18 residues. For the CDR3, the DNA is TGTGCCATCTCCAGCCCGGGACAGGGGGCCGGGGCGGGAGATACGCAGTATTTT. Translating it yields CAISSPGQGAGAGDTQYF.

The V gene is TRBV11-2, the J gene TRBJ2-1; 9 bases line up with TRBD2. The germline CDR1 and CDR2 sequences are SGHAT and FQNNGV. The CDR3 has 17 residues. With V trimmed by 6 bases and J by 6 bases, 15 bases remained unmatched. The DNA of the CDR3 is TGTGCCAGCAGACTTTACAGAGGACTAGCGCAAATCAATGAGCAGTTCTTC. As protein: CASRLYRGLAQINEQFF.

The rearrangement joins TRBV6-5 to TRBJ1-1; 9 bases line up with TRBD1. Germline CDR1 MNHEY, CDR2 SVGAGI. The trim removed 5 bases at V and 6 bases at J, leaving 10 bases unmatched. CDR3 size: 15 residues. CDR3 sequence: CASSPLTGGYSEAFF. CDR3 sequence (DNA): TGTGCCAGCAGTCCACTGACAGGGGGTTACTCTGAAGCTTTCTTT.

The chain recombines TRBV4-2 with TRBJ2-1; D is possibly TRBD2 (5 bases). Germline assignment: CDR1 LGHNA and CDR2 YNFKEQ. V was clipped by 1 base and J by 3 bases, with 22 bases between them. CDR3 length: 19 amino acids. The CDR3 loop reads CASSQVTKSTPGDYNEQFF. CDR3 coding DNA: TGTGCCAGCAGCCAAGTTACAAAATCGACACCCGGGGACTACAATGAGCAGTTCTTC.

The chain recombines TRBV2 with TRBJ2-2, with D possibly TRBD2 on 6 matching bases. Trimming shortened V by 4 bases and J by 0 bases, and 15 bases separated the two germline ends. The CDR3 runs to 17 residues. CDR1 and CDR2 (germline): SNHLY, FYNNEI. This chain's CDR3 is CASSATRVGPNTGELFF. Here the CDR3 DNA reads TGTGCCAGCAGTGCGACTAGAGTCGGGCCGAACACCGGGGAGCTGTTTTTT.

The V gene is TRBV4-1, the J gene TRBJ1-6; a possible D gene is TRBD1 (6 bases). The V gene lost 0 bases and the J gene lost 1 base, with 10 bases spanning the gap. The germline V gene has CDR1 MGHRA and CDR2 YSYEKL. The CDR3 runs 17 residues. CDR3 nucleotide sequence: TGCGCCAGCAGCCAAGATCGGGGGGCATCCTATAATTCACCCCTCCACTTT. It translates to CASSQDRGASYNSPLHF.

The CDR3 DNA reads as TGTGCCAGCAGCTCCCCGGACAGTAGCACAGATACGCAGTATTTT. It translates to CASSSPDSSTDTQYF. The chain has TRBV11-3 and TRBJ2-3, with TRBD1 as a possible D gene (6 bases). Germline lookup yields CDR1 SGHNT and CDR2 YENEEA. There are 15 residues in the CDR3. With 4 bases removed from V and 0 bases from J, the gap between germline ends came to 11 bases.

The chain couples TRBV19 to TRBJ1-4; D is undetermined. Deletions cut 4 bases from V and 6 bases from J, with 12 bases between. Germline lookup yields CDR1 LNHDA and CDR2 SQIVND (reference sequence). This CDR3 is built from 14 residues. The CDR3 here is CASSNLGDDEKLFF. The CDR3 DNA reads TGTGCCAGTAGTAATCTCGGGGATGATGAAAAACTGTTTTTT.

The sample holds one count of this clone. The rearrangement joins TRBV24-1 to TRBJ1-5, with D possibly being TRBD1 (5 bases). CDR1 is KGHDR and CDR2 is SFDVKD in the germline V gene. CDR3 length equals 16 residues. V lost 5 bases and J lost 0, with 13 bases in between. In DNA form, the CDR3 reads TGTGCCACCAGTGCCGGGGGGGGTGCTAGCAATCAGCCCCAGCATTTT. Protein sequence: CATSAGGGASNQPQHF.

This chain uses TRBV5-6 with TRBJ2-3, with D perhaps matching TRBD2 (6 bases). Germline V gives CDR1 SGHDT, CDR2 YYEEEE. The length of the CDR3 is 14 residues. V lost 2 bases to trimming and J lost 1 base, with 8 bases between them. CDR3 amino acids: CASSFQRGTDTQYF. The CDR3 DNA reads TGTGCCAGCAGCTTTCAGCGGGGCACAGATACGCAGTATTTT. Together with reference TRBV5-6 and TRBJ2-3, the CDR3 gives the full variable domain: DAGVTQSPTHLIKTRGQQVTLRCSPKSGHDTVSWYQQALGQGPQFIFQYYEEEERQRGNFPDRFSGHQFPNYSSELNVNALLLGDSALYLCASSFQRGTDTQYFGPGTRLTVL.

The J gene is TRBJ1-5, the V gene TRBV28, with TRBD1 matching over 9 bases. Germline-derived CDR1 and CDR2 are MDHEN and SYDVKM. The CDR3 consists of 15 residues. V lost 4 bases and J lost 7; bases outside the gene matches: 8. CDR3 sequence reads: CASSSPGQGKQPQHF. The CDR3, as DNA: TGTGCCAGCAGTTCACCGGGACAGGGTAAACAGCCCCAGCATTTT.

Written as DNA, the CDR3 is TGTGCCAGCAGCCCGCCCGGGTCGACAGGGATTAACTATGGCTACACCTTC. It encodes CASSPPGSTGINYGYTF. The V gene is TRBV7-9, the J gene TRBJ1-2, with 7 bases fitting TRBD1. The V and J ends lost 5 bases and 1 base, in that order; junction bases with no gene match: 13. In germline, CDR1 is SEHNR, CDR2 FQNEAQ (reference sequence). This CDR3 spans 17 amino acids.

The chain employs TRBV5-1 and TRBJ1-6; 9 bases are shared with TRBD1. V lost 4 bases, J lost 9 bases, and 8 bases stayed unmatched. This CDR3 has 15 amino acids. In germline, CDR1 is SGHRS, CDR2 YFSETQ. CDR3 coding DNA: TGCGCCAGCAGCCCACAGGGGGCGCAGGGTTCACCCCTCCACTTT. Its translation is CASSPQGAQGSPLHF.